A selection of T cell receptor beta chains follows, all from one sample in a study of cytomegalovirus exposure and HLA in healthy donors. Profiled with immunoSEQ multiplex PCR; TCRdb holds only in-frame clones, not every one. The sample has around 150,000 clones, 68% seen once; the top ten hold around 4%. Material for sequencing was PBMCs. These receptors were taken from a man in his sixties in good health and CMV-seronegative. Each CDR3 is given with its conserved first and last residue. The order of the fields is V gene, D gene, J gene, CDR3 protein. A D gene is named only where the DNA matches it firmly.

V gene: TRBV25-1; D gene: .; J gene: TRBJ2-3; CDR3 protein: CASSEFGGVGTDTQYF
V gene: TRBV19; D gene: .; J gene: TRBJ2-3; CDR3 protein: CASSSRAIGTDTQYF
V gene: TRBV5-1; D gene: TRBD1; J gene: TRBJ1-2; CDR3 protein: CASSRDRGGYGYTF
V gene: TRBV27; D gene: TRBD1; J gene: TRBJ2-3; CDR3 protein: CASSLRQGADTDTQYF
V gene: TRBV5-1; D gene: TRBD2; J gene: TRBJ2-1; CDR3 protein: CASSLGSREIYNEQFF
V gene: TRBV11-3; D gene: .; J gene: TRBJ2-3; CDR3 protein: CALCRRGLFAQYF
V gene: TRBV6-6; D gene: .; J gene: TRBJ1-1; CDR3 protein: CASRAGGTEAFF
V gene: TRBV6-1; D gene: .; J gene: TRBJ1-2; CDR3 protein: CASSEVDRGGYTF
V gene: TRBV7-2; D gene: .; J gene: TRBJ2-7; CDR3 protein: CASSSQSTYEQYF
V gene: TRBV14; D gene: .; J gene: TRBJ2-7; CDR3 protein: CASSLHGGTDSSYEQYF
V gene: TRBV28; D gene: TRBD1; J gene: TRBJ2-7; CDR3 protein: CAGSQGTDYEQYF
V gene: TRBV2; D gene: TRBD1; J gene: TRBJ2-2; CDR3 protein: CASSGIGGVGGELFF
V gene: TRBV11-3; D gene: TRBD2; J gene: TRBJ2-2; CDR3 protein: CASSLNSGSGTGELFF
V gene: TRBV5-1; D gene: .; J gene: TRBJ1-6; CDR3 protein: CASSLPGGPDNSPLHF
V gene: TRBV30; D gene: TRBD1; J gene: TRBJ2-7; CDR3 protein: CAWSMDRVHEQYF
V gene: TRBV15; D gene: TRBD1; J gene: TRBJ1-1; CDR3 protein: CATSPQTGAHTEAFF
V gene: TRBV30; D gene: TRBD1; J gene: TRBJ1-2; CDR3 protein: CAWSGTSGGYPF
V gene: TRBV28; D gene: .; J gene: TRBJ1-2; CDR3 protein: CASNVPREYGYTF
V gene: TRBV7-8; D gene: TRBD1; J gene: TRBJ1-1; CDR3 protein: CASSLIGQVNTEAFF
V gene: TRBV4-1; D gene: TRBD2; J gene: TRBJ2-3; CDR3 protein: CASSLGLAGGPANTQYF
V gene: TRBV19; D gene: .; J gene: TRBJ2-7; CDR3 protein: CASSREQGRYEQYF
V gene: TRBV6-5; D gene: TRBD2; J gene: TRBJ2-5; CDR3 protein: CASSPLAERGETQYF
V gene: TRBV19; D gene: .; J gene: TRBJ2-3; CDR3 protein: CASSTYQGYTQYF
V gene: TRBV7-6; D gene: .; J gene: TRBJ1-1; CDR3 protein: CASSPRSIGTEAFF
V gene: TRBV2; D gene: .; J gene: TRBJ2-7; CDR3 protein: CASWFGGGGSYEQYF
V gene: TRBV19; D gene: .; J gene: TRBJ2-3; CDR3 protein: CASSLYLGTSSTDTQYF
V gene: TRBV7-9; D gene: .; J gene: TRBJ1-1; CDR3 protein: CASSPTGLNTEAFF
V gene: TRBV5-1; D gene: TRBD1; J gene: TRBJ1-6; CDR3 protein: CASSLEGTGTAALHF
V gene: TRBV7-6; D gene: TRBD2; J gene: TRBJ2-7; CDR3 protein: CASSPFSGVRAGDLSYEQYF
V gene: TRBV11-2; D gene: TRBD2; J gene: TRBJ2-5; CDR3 protein: CASSSGLAGETQYF
V gene: TRBV5-1; D gene: TRBD1; J gene: TRBJ2-2; CDR3 protein: CASSTGQGLTGELFF
V gene: TRBV7-2; D gene: .; J gene: TRBJ2-1; CDR3 protein: CATKPHGSSYNEQFF
V gene: TRBV29-1; D gene: .; J gene: TRBJ2-7; CDR3 protein: CSVAGDSYEQYF
V gene: TRBV5-1; D gene: .; J gene: TRBJ2-7; CDR3 protein: CASSPGTPYEQYF
V gene: TRBV30; D gene: .; J gene: TRBJ2-3; CDR3 protein: CAWSSESTDTQYF
V gene: TRBV4-3; D gene: TRBD2; J gene: TRBJ2-2; CDR3 protein: CASSQDHLAGSTGELFF
V gene: TRBV28; D gene: TRBD1; J gene: TRBJ1-2; CDR3 protein: CASGEQGAPDGYTF
V gene: TRBV6-6; D gene: .; J gene: TRBJ1-1; CDR3 protein: CASIPEANTEAFF
V gene: TRBV4-1; D gene: .; J gene: TRBJ1-4; CDR3 protein: CASSQDRSGFNEKLFF
V gene: TRBV28; D gene: TRBD2; J gene: TRBJ2-7; CDR3 protein: CASSLLSSGNHEQYF
V gene: TRBV9; D gene: TRBD1; J gene: TRBJ2-7; CDR3 protein: CASSVGGQGSYEQYF
V gene: TRBV7-2; D gene: .; J gene: TRBJ2-3; CDR3 protein: CASALTPADTQYF
V gene: TRBV19; D gene: TRBD1; J gene: TRBJ2-5; CDR3 protein: CASSIAGTGWTQYF
V gene: TRBV14; D gene: TRBD1; J gene: TRBJ2-7; CDR3 protein: CASSPTGEQQYF
V gene: TRBV5-4; D gene: .; J gene: TRBJ1-1; CDR3 protein: CATSHGPMNTEAFF
V gene: TRBV9; D gene: .; J gene: TRBJ2-2; CDR3 protein: CASSVGGSEIRRELFF
V gene: TRBV19; D gene: TRBD1; J gene: TRBJ2-1; CDR3 protein: CASSRGPTYNEQFF
V gene: TRBV6-4; D gene: .; J gene: TRBJ1-2; CDR3 protein: CASSDGETNYGYTF
V gene: TRBV6-5; D gene: .; J gene: TRBJ2-3; CDR3 protein: CASSSSGLAWYTQYF
V gene: TRBV10-3; D gene: .; J gene: TRBJ1-1; CDR3 protein: CATAAGEMNTEAFF
V gene: TRBV30; D gene: TRBD2; J gene: TRBJ2-1; CDR3 protein: CAWKLVSGLAGGIHNEQFF
V gene: TRBV2; D gene: .; J gene: TRBJ1-1; CDR3 protein: CASSELGRGNTEAFF
V gene: TRBV30; D gene: TRBD2; J gene: TRBJ2-2; CDR3 protein: CAWSGLETTGELFF
V gene: TRBV6-1; D gene: .; J gene: TRBJ1-5; CDR3 protein: CASSFVKPQHF
V gene: TRBV9; D gene: .; J gene: TRBJ1-6; CDR3 protein: CASSVGGIITGDSPLHF
V gene: TRBV7-9; D gene: TRBD2; J gene: TRBJ2-3; CDR3 protein: CASSLAGAGGGLRTDTQYF
V gene: TRBV6-5; D gene: .; J gene: TRBJ1-2; CDR3 protein: CASRGSYGYTF